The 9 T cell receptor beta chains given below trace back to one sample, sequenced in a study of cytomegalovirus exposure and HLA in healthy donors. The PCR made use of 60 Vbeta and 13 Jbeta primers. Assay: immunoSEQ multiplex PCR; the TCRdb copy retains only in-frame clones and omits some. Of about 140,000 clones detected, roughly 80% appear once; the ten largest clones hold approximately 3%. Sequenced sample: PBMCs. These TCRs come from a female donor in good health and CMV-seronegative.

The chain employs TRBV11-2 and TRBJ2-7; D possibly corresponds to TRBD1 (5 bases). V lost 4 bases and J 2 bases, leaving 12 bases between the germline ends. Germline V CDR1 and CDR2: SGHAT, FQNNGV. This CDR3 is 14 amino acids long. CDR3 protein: CASSSPTVAYEQYF. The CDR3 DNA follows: TGTGCCAGCAGCTCCCCGACAGTGGCCTACGAGCAGTACTTC.

Here the CDR3 reads CASSPAEYQETQYF. CDR3 bases: TGTGCCAGCAGCCCCGCGGAGTACCAAGAGACCCAGTACTTC. This chain joins TRBV11-2 and TRBJ2-5, with D unresolved. The germline V and J ends were trimmed by 5 bases and 0 bases, with 10 bases remaining between them. Germline values: CDR1 SGHAT, CDR2 FQNNGV. CDR3 length: 14 residues.

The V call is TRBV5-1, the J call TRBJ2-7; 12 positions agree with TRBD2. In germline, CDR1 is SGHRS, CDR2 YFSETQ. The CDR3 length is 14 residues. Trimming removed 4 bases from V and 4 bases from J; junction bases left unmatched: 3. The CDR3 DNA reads TGCGCCAGCAGCCCAACTAGCGGGAGGTACGAGCAGTACTTC. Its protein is CASSPTSGRYEQYF.

The CDR3 is CAWRASGNTDTQYF. The CDR3 region has the DNA TGTGCCTGGAGAGCTAGCGGGAACACAGATACGCAGTATTTT. The chain recombines TRBV30 with TRBJ2-3; 9 bases line up with TRBD2. CDR1 and CDR2 (germline): GTSNPN, SVGIG (reference sequence). Trimming took 3 bases from V and 2 from J; bases not matched to a gene: 3. The CDR3 extends over 14 amino acids. Looking up the rest from reference TRBV30 and TRBJ2-3 gives the full variable domain: SQTIHQWPATLVQPVGSPLSLECTVEGTSNPNLYWYRQAAGRGLQLLFYSVGIGQISSEVPQNLSASRPQDRQFILSSKKLLLSDSGFYLCAWRASGNTDTQYFGPGTRLTVL.

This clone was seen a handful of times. This CDR3 reads CASSSFGTGYTGELFF. DNA for the CDR3: TGTGCCAGCAGCTCCTTCGGGACAGGGTATACCGGGGAGCTGTTTTTT. The chain couples TRBV5-6 to TRBJ2-2; 9 positions match TRBD1. CDR3 length: 16 amino acids. Germline CDR1 SGHDT, CDR2 YYEEEE. V gave up 3 bases and J gave up 5 bases; unmatched junction bases: 8.

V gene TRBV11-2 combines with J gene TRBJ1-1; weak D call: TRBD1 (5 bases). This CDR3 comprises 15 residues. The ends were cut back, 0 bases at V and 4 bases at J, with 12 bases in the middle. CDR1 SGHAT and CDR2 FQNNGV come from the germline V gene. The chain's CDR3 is CASSLEGQGSTEAFF. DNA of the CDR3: TGTGCCAGCAGCTTAGAAGGGCAGGGAAGCACTGAAGCTTTCTTT.

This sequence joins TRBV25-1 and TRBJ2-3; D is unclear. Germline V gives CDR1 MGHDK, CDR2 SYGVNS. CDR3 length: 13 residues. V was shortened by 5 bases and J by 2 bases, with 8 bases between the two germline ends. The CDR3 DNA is TGTGCCAGCAGTCCTCAGAACACAGATACGCAGTATTTT. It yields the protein CASSPQNTDTQYF.

CDR3 nucleotide sequence: TGTGCCATCATGGGGACAGAGACAGATACGCAGTATTTT. Translating it yields CAIMGTETDTQYF. The V and J genes are TRBV10-3 and TRBJ2-3; 7 positions agree with TRBD1. Germline V CDR1 and CDR2: ENHRY, SYGVKD. Trimming cost V 7 bases and J 3 bases; bases outside gene matches: 4. The CDR3 runs to 13 residues.

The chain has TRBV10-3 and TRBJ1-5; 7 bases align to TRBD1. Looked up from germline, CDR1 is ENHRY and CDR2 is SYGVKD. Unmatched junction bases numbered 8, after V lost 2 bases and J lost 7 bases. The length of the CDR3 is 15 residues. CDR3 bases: TGTGCCATCAGTGAGAGGCGGGACAGTGAACAGCCCCAGCATTTT. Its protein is CAISERRDSEQPQHF.